These T cell receptor beta chains were read from a single sample in a study of a mutant IDH1 vaccine in newly diagnosed glioma. Clones were sequenced by immunoSEQ multiplex PCR, and TCRdb holds only the in-frame ones, with some missing. The repertoire holds about 58,000 clones, with approximately 80% as singletons. Their cognate antigens are unknown. This specimen consisted of PBMCs, obtained from a glioma patient whose treatment included an IDH1 peptide vaccine. The receptors stem from a man between 40 and 49 years old with glioma. The CDR3 runs from the conserved cysteine through the conserved F or W. D genes are given only for firm matches. Size tells how often a clone was seen (once, few, many) or the class of an expanded clone, and some rows leave it out.

clone size,J gene,D gene,V gene,CDR3 protein,CDR3 DNA
-,TRBJ1-1,-,TRBV11-1,CASNLPASVGGRAEAFF,TGTGCCAGCAACCTCCCGGCCTCAGTGGGGGGAAGGGCTGAAGCTTTCTTT
-,TRBJ2-3,-,TRBV5-4,CASSLASTDTQYF,TGTGCCAGCAGCTTGGCCAGCACAGATACGCAGTATTTT
few,TRBJ1-5,TRBD1,TRBV2,CASSAGQVSSNQPQHF,TGTGCCAGCAGTGCCGGACAGGTTTCAAGCAATCAGCCCCAGCATTTT
once,TRBJ2-6,-,TRBV2,CASSGSVSGANVLTF,TGTGCCAGCAGTGGTTCTGTCTCTGGGGCCAATGTCCTGACTTTC
few,TRBJ2-2,-,TRBV2,CASSDIRTGELFF,TGTGCCAGCAGTGACATCAGGACCGGGGAGCTGTTTTTT
-,TRBJ2-1,-,TRBV19,CASSWFGYEQFF,TGTGCCAGTAGTTGGTTCGGGTATGAGCAGTTCTTC
-,TRBJ1-4,TRBD1,TRBV28,CASSLTGSGEKLFF,TGTGCCAGCAGTTTGACAGGGAGCGGTGAAAAACTGTTTTTT
-,TRBJ2-7,-,TRBV28,CASSLRLPSYEQYF,TGTGCCAGCAGTTTACGGCTTCCCTCCTACGAGCAGTACTTC
-,TRBJ2-3,-,TRBV18,CASSPTYTDTQYF,TGTGCCAGCTCACCAACATACACAGATACGCAGTATTTT
-,TRBJ2-1,-,TRBV5-1,CASSEETWSSYNEQFF,TGCGCCAGCAGCGAGGAAACCTGGAGCTCCTACAATGAGCAGTTCTTC
-,TRBJ2-7,-,TRBV9,CASSVEGYSPYEQYF,TGTGCCAGCAGCGTAGAGGGGTATTCCCCCTACGAGCAGTACTTC
-,TRBJ1-6,TRBD1,TRBV5-6,CASRRWTPPGGPPLHF,TGTGCCAGCAGACGATGGACCCCCCCAGGGGGGCCACCCCTCCACTTT
once,TRBJ2-1,TRBD2,TRBV14,CASSRGGSYNEQFF,TGTGCCAGCAGCCGGGGGGGTTCCTACAATGAGCAGTTCTTC
few,TRBJ1-1,-,TRBV19,CASSIGGARVTEAFF,TGTGCCAGTAGTATAGGTGGGGCCCGCGTTACTGAAGCTTTCTTT
medium-sized,TRBJ2-3,TRBD2,TRBV4-3,CASSQAARGTSGADTQYF,TGCGCCAGCAGCCAAGCCGCGCGGGGGACTAGCGGGGCAGATACGCAGTATTTT
-,TRBJ1-1,-,TRBV5-1,CASRGIGGTEAFF,TGCGCCAGCAGAGGTATAGGGGGCACTGAAGCTTTCTTT
-,TRBJ2-3,-,TRBV4-1,CASSHDTDTQYF,TGCGCCAGCAGCCATGATACAGATACGCAGTATTTT
-,TRBJ1-5,TRBD1,TRBV5-6,CASSLAGTGNQPQHF,TGTGCCAGCAGCTTGGCCGGGACAGGAAATCAGCCCCAGCATTTT
once,TRBJ1-2,-,TRBV28,CASRGHGPDYGYTF,TGTGCCAGCAGAGGACATGGGCCTGACTATGGCTACACCTTC
-,TRBJ2-3,-,TRBV4-2,CASSQPQSDTQYF,TGTGCCAGCAGCCAGCCCCAGTCAGATACGCAGTATTTT
-,TRBJ1-5,TRBD1,TRBV19,CASKDRPHQPQHF,TGTGCCAGTAAGGACAGGCCCCATCAGCCCCAGCATTTT
-,TRBJ2-1,-,TRBV6-1,CASSEVDYNEQFF,TGTGCCAGCAGTGAGGTGGATTACAATGAGCAGTTCTTC
-,TRBJ2-6,-,TRBV7-2,CASSLGVGTGANVLTF,TGTGCCAGCAGCTTAGGGGTGGGGACCGGGGCCAACGTCCTGACTTTC
-,TRBJ2-1,-,TRBV20-1,CSAREYFEQFF,TGCAGTGCTAGAGAGTACTTTGAGCAGTTCTTC
-,TRBJ2-1,-,TRBV20-1,CSARGLDEQFF,TGCAGTGCTAGAGGACTCGACGAGCAGTTCTTC
-,TRBJ1-4,-,TRBV25-1,CASRSGGGNEKLFF,TGTGCCAGTCGCTCCGGGGGCGGTAATGAAAAACTGTTTTTT
-,TRBJ2-4,-,TRBV10-1,CASSETGTKNIQYF,TGCGCCAGCAGTGAGACAGGGACCAAAAACATTCAGTACTTC
-,TRBJ1-4,-,TRBV4-3,CASSRLTATNEKLFF,TGCGCCAGCAGCCGCCTGACAGCAACTAATGAAAAACTGTTTTTT
-,TRBJ1-1,-,TRBV4-3,CASSYFGGPNTEAFF,TGCGCCAGCAGCTATTTTGGGGGGCCGAACACTGAAGCTTTCTTT
-,TRBJ2-7,-,TRBV6-5,CASSYVEGLTYEQYF,TGTGCCAGCAGTTACGTCGAGGGTCTCACCTACGAGCAGTACTTC
-,TRBJ2-1,-,TRBV21-1,CASSNSTSGVNEQFF,TGTGCCAGCAGCAATTCGACTAGCGGGGTTAATGAGCAGTTCTTC
-,TRBJ1-4,-,TRBV5-6,CASSLAKGVIENEKLFF,TGTGCCAGCAGCTTGGCCAAGGGGGTCATAGAAAATGAAAAACTGTTTTTT
-,TRBJ2-1,-,TRBV11-2,CASSLRVGEQFF,TGTGCCAGCAGCTTACGAGTCGGTGAGCAGTTCTTC
few,TRBJ1-3,-,TRBV19,CASSSPQGRPGNTIYF,TGTGCCAGTAGTAGCCCCCAGGGGCGTCCTGGAAACACCATATATTTT
-,TRBJ2-5,-,TRBV4-1,CASSPGTEETQYF,TGCGCCAGCAGCCCCGGGACTGAAGAGACCCAGTACTTC